This record concerns one T cell receptor (beta chain) sequence. Its antigen is currently not known. No base quality values were provided; no much bigger clone lies one nucleotide off. This entry comes from a study of liver allograft versus peripheral blood T cells (dated by TCRdb to 2020 to 2022). Context from the whole study: The study compared T cell receptor repertoires found within transplanted livers against repertoires in the peripheral blood of liver transplant recipients.

The study at large found these results: According to the report, the T cell receptor repertoires detected in peripheral blood were different from the repertoires found inside liver allografts.

The listed sequencing device is Illumina MiSeq. TCRdb redid the processing of the public reads, applying fastp at Q25 and MiXCR, and retained in-frame beta chains. Entries that share a CDR3 protein sequence are merged under the most common genes and DNA. The table for this sample lists about 10,000 distinct CDR3 sequences; roughly 20% of them were counted only once. Roughly 5% of the sample is in the top ten clones. This TCR was recovered from a human patient who had a liver transplant. The graft donor may be the source of some T cells after a transplant.

The nucleotide sequence reads TGTGCCAGCAGTGGCCCCATTTCTATGAACACTGAAGCTTTCTTT. The translation is CASSGPISMNTEAFF. The rearrangement combines TRBV25-1 with TRBJ1-1; the D gene cannot be resolved reliably. Trimming costs V 4 bases and J 0 bases, and their ends lie 12 bases apart. From the cysteine through the phenylalanine, the CDR3 covers 15 amino acids. Only the CDR3 DNA stays, 45 bases, in frame from base 1. Per the germline V gene, MGHDK is the CDR1 and SYGVNS is the CDR2.